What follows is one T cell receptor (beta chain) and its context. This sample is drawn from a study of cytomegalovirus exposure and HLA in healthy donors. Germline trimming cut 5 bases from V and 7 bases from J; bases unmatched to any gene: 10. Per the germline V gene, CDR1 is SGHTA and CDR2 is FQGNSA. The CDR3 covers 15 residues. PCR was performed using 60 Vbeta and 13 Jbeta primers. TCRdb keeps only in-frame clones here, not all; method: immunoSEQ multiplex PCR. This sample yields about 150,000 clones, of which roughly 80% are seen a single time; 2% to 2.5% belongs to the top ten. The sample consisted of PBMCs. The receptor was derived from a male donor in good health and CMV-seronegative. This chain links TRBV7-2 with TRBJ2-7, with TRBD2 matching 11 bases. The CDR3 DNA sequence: TGTGCCAGCAGCCAGGGGGGACTAGCGGTCTTTGAGCAGTACTTC. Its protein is CASSQGGLAVFEQYF.